The 6 T cell receptor beta chains below all came from one sample that was sequenced in a study of blood T cell repertoires in COVID-19. Libraries were prepared by immunoSEQ multiplex PCR; TCRdb keeps only in-frame clonotypes and omits some of them. The sample lists some 120,000 clones, more than 75% occurring once. Input material: peripheral blood. The source of these receptors is a man in his forties or fifties with active COVID-19.

This chain joins TRBV9 and TRBJ2-1; D gene ambiguous. Germline values: CDR1 SGDLS, CDR2 YYNGEE. This CDR3 contains 13 residues. Deletions cut 2 bases from V and 5 bases from J, with 8 bases between. The DNA of the CDR3 is TGTGCCAGCAGCGTGAACTACCACAATGAGCAGTTCTTC. Protein sequence: CASSVNYHNEQFF.

This clone was detected a few times. This chain links TRBV28 with TRBJ1-2; no clear D. Germline values: CDR1 MDHEN, CDR2 SYDVKM. The CDR3 spans 14 residues. V gave up 5 bases and J gave up 0 bases, with 10 bases separating them. CDR3 in amino acids: CASSPVGSNYGYTF. Written as DNA, the CDR3 is TGTGCCAGCAGTCCTGTGGGCTCTAACTATGGCTACACCTTC.

This chain connects TRBV7-9 to TRBJ1-6; D remains unclear. The CDR3 covers 18 residues. The V gene lost 5 bases and the J gene lost 8 bases, with 25 bases spanning the gap. Looked up from germline, CDR1 is SEHNR and CDR2 is FQNEAQ (reference sequence). In nucleotides, the CDR3 is TGTGCCAGCAGCCCGCGACTACAGTTTTCCAACGAGGATTCACCCCTCCACTTT. This gives the protein CASSPRLQFSNEDSPLHF. Filled out from reference TRBV7-9 and TRBJ1-6, the complete variable domain reads DTGVSQNPRHKITKRGQNVTFRCDPISEHNRLYWYRQTLGQGPEFLTYFQNEAQLEKSRLLSDRFSAERPKGSFSTLEIQRTEQGDSAMYLCASSPRLQFSNEDSPLHFGNGTRLTVT.

This clone was counted a single time. This chain uses TRBV29-1 with TRBJ2-2; the D is unclear. This CDR3 is 14 amino acids long. V lost 1 base and J lost 2, with 8 bases in between. Germline CDR1 SQVTM, CDR2 ANQGSEA. The CDR3 is CSVEGAPNTGELFF. The CDR3 DNA reads as TGCAGCGTTGAAGGGGCCCCAAACACCGGGGAGCTGTTTTTT.

The V and J genes are TRBV2 and TRBJ1-4; TRBD1 agrees at 9 bases. The CDR3 totals 14 residues. The junction had 1 base not matched to a gene; V was cut back by 3 bases and J by 5 bases. Germline assignment: CDR1 SNHLY and CDR2 FYNNEI. CDR3 in DNA: TGTGCCAGCAGTGAGGGACAGGGCAATGAAAAACTGTTTTTT. It specifies CASSEGQGNEKLFF. Combining the CDR3 with reference TRBV2 and TRBJ1-4 gives the whole variable domain EPEVTQTPSHQVTQMGQEVILRCVPISNHLYFYWYRQILGQKVEFLVSFYNNEISEKSEIFDDQFSVERPDGSNFTLKIRSTKLEDSAMYFCASSEGQGNEKLFFGSGTQLSVL.

The chain links TRBV5-6 to TRBJ1-2, with no clear D. Between the trimmed V and J ends, which lost 4 bases and 5 bases, there was a span of 12 bases. The CDR3 consists of 13 residues. From germline, CDR1 is SGHDT and CDR2 YYEEEE. CDR3 DNA sequence: TGTGCCAGCAGCAGGCGCGGTTATTATGGCTACACCTTC. Its translation: CASSRRGYYGYTF.